Listed here are 26 T cell receptor beta chains from one sample, sequenced in a study of blood T cell repertoires in COVID-19. The method was immunoSEQ multiplex PCR; TCRdb's version includes in-frame clones alone and lacks a portion of them. The table has about 160,000 clones, more than 80% seen once. The specimen sequenced was peripheral blood. The receptors derive from an older woman with COVID-19, enrolled during active disease.

CDR3: CAWSVGGTAPNYGYTF. The DNA for the CDR3 is TGTGCCTGGAGTGTAGGGGGGACAGCTCCTAACTATGGCTACACCTTC. This rearrangement joins TRBV30 to TRBJ1-2; TRBD1 matches 7 bases. The junction had 7 bases not matched to a gene; V was cut back by 0 bases and J by 0 bases. This CDR3 spans 16 amino acids. Germline lookup yields CDR1 GTSNPN and CDR2 SVGIG (reference sequence).

This clone was detected only once. The CDR3 DNA reads TGTGCCAGCGCTGATGGGGCTTCTCCGGTGGACTATGGCTACACCTTC. This codes for CASADGASPVDYGYTF. The chain uses TRBV19 and TRBJ1-2; a possible D gene is TRBD1 (5 bases). Germline assignment: CDR1 LNHDA and CDR2 SQIVND (reference sequence). Trimming cost V 9 bases and J 3 bases, with 23 bases left between them. The CDR3 runs 16 residues.

The chain employs TRBV4-2 and TRBJ2-3; 10 nucleotides line up with TRBD2. V lost 0 bases to trimming and J lost 3 bases; unmatched junction nucleotides: 6. The V gene's germline CDR1 is LGHNA and CDR2 YNFKEQ. The CDR3 has 17 residues. The chain's CDR3 is CASSQDLPSGGTDTQYF. CDR3 nucleotide sequence: TGTGCCAGCAGCCAAGATCTTCCTAGCGGGGGAACAGATACGCAGTATTTT.

The chain has TRBV23-1 and TRBJ2-1; 15 bases map to TRBD2. TRBV23-1 is filed as an ORF, its function uncertain. V dropped 3 bases and J dropped 7; count of bases not matched to a gene: 10. This CDR3 has 18 residues. Here the CDR3 reads CASSHRTSGGARGNEQFF. Written as DNA, the CDR3 is TGCGCCAGCAGTCACCGGACTAGCGGGGGGGCCAGAGGGAATGAGCAGTTCTTC.

This CDR3 reads CASSPRDRGRQQPQHF. The DNA of the CDR3 is TGTGCCAGTAGTCCTCGGGACAGGGGGCGGCAACAGCCCCAGCATTTT. The chain is built from TRBV19 and TRBJ1-5, with TRBD1 matching 12 bases. After removal of 5 bases from V and 7 bases from J, the junction contained 9 bases not matched to a gene. The CDR3 is made up of 16 amino acids. The germline V gene encodes CDR1 LNHDA and CDR2 SQIVND (reference sequence).

As DNA, the CDR3 is TGTGCCAGTAGTGGGGTGGGGACACCAGCTTTCTTT. As protein: CASSGVGTPAFF. The V and J genes are TRBV19 and TRBJ1-1; D is perhaps TRBD1 (6 bases). CDR1 and CDR2 (germline): LNHDA, SQIVND (reference sequence). Deletions cut 5 bases from V and 10 bases from J, with 14 bases between. The CDR3 runs 12 residues.

The V call is TRBV2, the J call TRBJ1-2, with a possible D match to TRBD1 (5 bases). V lost 4 bases and J 4 bases, leaving 10 bases between the germline ends. This CDR3 has 13 amino acids. CDR1 SNHLY and CDR2 FYNNEI come from the germline V gene. The CDR3 loop is CASSVRQSYGYTF. The CDR3 DNA follows: TGTGCCAGCAGTGTCCGACAGAGCTATGGCTACACCTTC.

The rearrangement joins TRBV19 to TRBJ2-1, with 11 bases identical to TRBD1. The V gene end was trimmed by 5 bases and the J gene end by 3 bases; junction bases not matched to a gene: 6. There are 16 residues in the CDR3. CDR1 is LNHDA and CDR2 is SQIVND in the germline V gene (reference sequence). CDR3 sequence reads: CASSQRGTGGYNEQFF. The CDR3, as DNA: TGTGCCAGTAGTCAGCGGGGGACAGGGGGCTACAATGAGCAGTTCTTC.

V and J are TRBV19 and TRBJ2-7, with D maybe TRBD2 (6 bases). Germline lookup yields CDR1 LNHDA and CDR2 SQIVND (reference sequence). This CDR3 has 13 amino acids. The V and J ends lost 5 bases and 6 bases respectively, with 14 bases between them. The CDR3 DNA follows: TGTGCCAGTAGTTTGCGGCGGGGTGTCGAGCAGTACTTC. As protein: CASSLRRGVEQYF.

V is TRBV6-6 and J is TRBJ2-7; a possible D gene is TRBD1 (6 bases). CDR1 MNHNY and CDR2 SVGAGI come from the germline V gene (reference sequence). The germline V and J ends were trimmed by 7 bases and 5 bases, with 12 bases remaining between them. The CDR3 has 12 residues. The CDR3 spells CASTGTSNEQYF. The CDR3, as DNA: TGTGCCAGCACAGGGACAAGTAACGAGCAGTACTTC.

CDR3 region: CASSYRYGAGRTDTQYF. The DNA for the CDR3 is TGTGCCAGCAGCTACAGGTACGGAGCAGGGCGCACAGATACGCAGTATTTT. This sequence joins TRBV7-2 and TRBJ2-3; tentatively, D is TRBD1 (5 bases). The V gene lost 4 bases and the J gene lost 1 base, with 18 bases spanning the gap. Per germline, CDR1 SGHTA and CDR2 FQGNSA. This CDR3 has 17 residues.

There are a few counts of this clone. This sequence joins TRBV10-3 and TRBJ2-1; 9 positions agree with TRBD2. The germline CDR1 and CDR2 sequences are ENHRY and SYGVKD. CDR3 length: 15 residues. V shed 2 bases and J 4 bases; nucleotides not matched to a gene: 3. The DNA for the CDR3 is TGTGCCATCAGTGAGAGCGGGGGGCCTTACAATGAGCAGTTCTTC. This codes for CAISESGGPYNEQFF.

Turning to this clone: A read error may produce the germline difference seen at one junction end. The rearrangement joins TRBV5-1 to TRBJ2-5, with 11 bases identical to TRBD2. The CDR3 has 15 residues. Germline lookup yields CDR1 SGHRS and CDR2 YFSETQ. The CDR3, as DNA: TGCGCCAGCAGCTTAGGGACTAGCGGACAAGAGGCCCAGTACTTC. It specifies CASSLGTSGQEAQYF.

The rearrangement joins TRBV18 to TRBJ2-7; 7 positions match TRBD1. The CDR3 contains 16 residues. The V gene end was trimmed by 3 bases and the J gene end by 2 bases; junction bases not matched to a gene: 10. From germline, CDR1 is KGHSH and CDR2 LQKENI. The CDR3 loop is CASSPKVGTVAYEQYF. The CDR3 region has the DNA TGTGCCAGCTCACCTAAGGTCGGGACAGTGGCCTACGAGCAGTACTTC. The full variable domain, in which reference TRBV18 and TRBJ2-7 provide the parts outside the CDR3, is NAGVMQNPRHLVRRRGQEARLRCSPMKGHSHVYWYRQLPEEGLKFMVYLQKENIIDESGMPKERFSAEFPKEGPSILRIQQVVRGDSAAYFCASSPKVGTVAYEQYFGPGTRLTVT.

This clone was recorded only once. V gene TRBV9 combines with J gene TRBJ2-7; 8 nucleotides line up with TRBD2. The CDR3 runs 15 residues. CDR1 SGDLS and CDR2 YYNGEE come from the germline V gene. The trim removed 2 bases at V and 6 bases at J, leaving 10 bases unmatched. The CDR3 region has the DNA TGTGCCAGCAGCGTGTCGACTAGCGAGGTAAGCGAGCAGTACTTC. Translated, it gives CASSVSTSEVSEQYF.

The chain uses TRBV11-2 and TRBJ2-5, with D maybe TRBD2 (7 bases). CDR3 length: 17 residues. The germline CDR1 and CDR2 sequences are SGHAT and FQNNGV. V shed 1 base and J shed 1 base, with 16 bases lying between them. CDR3 DNA: TGTGCCAGCAGCTTAGGGGTGGGGCGGGGGCGCCAAGAGACCCAGTACTTC. It yields the protein CASSLGVGRGRQETQYF.

The chain has TRBV5-8 and TRBJ1-5, with 10 bases aligning to TRBD1. V dropped 6 bases and J dropped 6; count of bases not matched to a gene: 6. The germline gives CDR1 SGHTS, CDR2 YDEGEE. This CDR3 comprises 14 residues. The CDR3 sequence is CASTKGQGTQPQHF. The CDR3 DNA reads TGTGCCAGCACCAAGGGACAGGGGACTCAGCCCCAGCATTTT.

This clone was seen just once. The chain links TRBV9 to TRBJ1-3, with 10 bases that match TRBD1. The CDR3 totals 15 residues. The germline V gene encodes CDR1 SGDLS and CDR2 YYNGEE. J lost 6 bases, V lost 3 bases, and 6 bases had no gene match. CDR3 sequence (DNA): TGTGCCAGCAGCGGGACAGGGGGAAATGAAAACACCATATATTTT. It translates to CASSGTGGNENTIYF.

The chain joins TRBV29-1 to TRBJ1-1, with D possibly being TRBD1 (5 bases). The ends were cut back, 4 bases at V and 1 base at J, with 13 bases in the middle. The CDR3 covers 14 residues. CDR1 SQVTM and CDR2 ANQGSEA come from the germline V gene. CDR3 in amino acids: CSVVWGRTNTEAFF. DNA for the CDR3: TGCAGCGTTGTCTGGGGGAGGACGAACACTGAAGCTTTCTTT.

The genes are TRBV29-1 and TRBJ1-1; D is unresolved. Between the trimmed V and J ends, which lost 4 bases and 4 bases, there was a span of 10 bases. Germline CDR1 SQVTM, CDR2 ANQGSEA. This CDR3 spans 12 amino acids. CDR3 in amino acids: CSVGARGTEAFF. The CDR3 bases are TGCAGCGTTGGGGCGCGGGGCACTGAAGCTTTCTTT.

This sequence joins TRBV7-2 and TRBJ1-1, with D possibly TRBD1 on 6 matching bases. Germline assignment: CDR1 SGHTA and CDR2 FQGNSA. The CDR3 has 14 residues. Trimming stripped 5 bases from V and 9 bases from J, with 19 bases between. The CDR3 protein is CASSRGGAGGKAFF. Written as DNA, the CDR3 is TGTGCCAGCAGCCGGGGGGGCGCCGGCGGAAAAGCTTTCTTT.

V usage is TRBV5-1 and J usage is TRBJ1-1, with a possible D match to TRBD1 (6 bases). The CDR3 runs to 14 residues. CDR1 is SGHRS, CDR2 YFSETQ, per germline. V shed 1 base and J shed 0 bases, with 7 bases lying between them. The CDR3 DNA is TGCGCCAGCAGCTTGCGGGACATGAACACTGAAGCTTTCTTT. Protein product: CASSLRDMNTEAFF.

V usage is TRBV4-3 and J usage is TRBJ1-6, with TRBD1 as a possible D gene (6 bases). Germline CDR1 reads LGHNA; CDR2 reads YSLEER. The CDR3 is 13 residues long. Trimming removed 1 base from V and 18 bases from J, with 16 bases in between. CDR3: CASSQAMGHRRHF. CDR3 coding DNA: TGCGCCAGCAGCCAAGCAATGGGACACCGGCGCCACTTT.

V and J are TRBV4-2 and TRBJ2-7; 16 bases are shared with TRBD2. Germline CDR1 LGHNA, CDR2 YNFKEQ. This CDR3 has 20 amino acids. J lost 3 bases, V lost 6 bases, and 17 bases had no gene match. The CDR3 reads CASSEELGLAGGSRIYEQYF. As DNA, the CDR3 is TGTGCCAGCAGTGAAGAACTGGGACTAGCGGGGGGGTCCCGAATCTACGAGCAGTACTTC.

The chain carries TRBV2 and TRBJ2-7, with a possible D match to TRBD2 (6 bases). The CDR3 is 12 amino acids. Germline V gene sequence: CDR1 SNHLY, CDR2 FYNNEI. Trimming removed 6 bases from V and 7 bases from J, with 13 bases in between. The CDR3 DNA reads TGTGCCAGCAGGGCAGGCGCGGGGGAGCAGTACTTC. Its translation: CASRAGAGEQYF.

CDR3 sequence (DNA): TGTGCCAGCAGTGAACTGGGGTGGACAGGGATAAGTGGCTACACCTTC. This encodes CASSELGWTGISGYTF. The rearrangement joins TRBV6-1 to TRBJ1-2, with 8 bases identical to TRBD1. The length of the CDR3 is 16 residues. CDR1 MNHNS and CDR2 SASEGT come from the germline V gene. J was trimmed by 7 bases and V by 2 bases; bases with no gene match: 12.